This TCR beta chain was recovered during a study of cytomegalovirus exposure and HLA in healthy donors. PCR was performed using 60 Vbeta and 13 Jbeta primers. Sequencing was performed with immunoSEQ multiplex PCR; in TCRdb, only in-frame clones are kept and a portion is missing. The profile covers fewer than 120,000 clones, with over 60% appearing a single time and over 2.5% taken by the ten largest. Germline lookup yields CDR1 MNHEY and CDR2 SVGAGI. V lost 6 bases to trimming and J lost 7 bases; unmatched junction nucleotides: 6. This CDR3 is built from 13 residues. The chain combines TRBV6-5 with TRBJ1-5; the match to TRBD1 covers 7 bases. The sequenced sample consisted of PBMCs. The receptor's source is a woman between 55 and 75 years old in good health and CMV-seropositive. DNA of the CDR3: TGTGCCAGCAGCCCAGACAGGGCCCAGCCCCAGCATTTT. This gives the protein CASSPDRAQPQHF.